This section outlines one TCR beta chain sequence together with its context. Its antigen is currently unknown. Profiling relied on immunoSEQ multiplex PCR, and the TCRdb table lists in-frame clones only, not all of them. In the table there are around 80,000 clones, around 91% of which are singletons. CDR1 is SGHNT and CDR2 is YYREEE in the germline V gene (reference sequence). The ends were cut back, 6 bases at V and 2 bases at J, with 6 bases in the middle. This CDR3 is built from 13 residues. This specimen belongs to a study of brain T cells in children with intractable seizures. Study outcomes and limitations: HCMV serostatus was not known, and viral specificity came from CDR3 similarity only.

This TCR came from a girl aged 2-15 years with Rasmussen encephalitis and intractable seizures. Sequenced here: peripheral blood, sampled at surgery. V gene TRBV5-4 combines with J gene TRBJ2-6, with D unclear. The CDR3 sequence: CASTVAGANVLTF. The DNA for the CDR3 is TGTGCCAGCACCGTAGCTGGGGCCAACGTCCTGACTTTC.